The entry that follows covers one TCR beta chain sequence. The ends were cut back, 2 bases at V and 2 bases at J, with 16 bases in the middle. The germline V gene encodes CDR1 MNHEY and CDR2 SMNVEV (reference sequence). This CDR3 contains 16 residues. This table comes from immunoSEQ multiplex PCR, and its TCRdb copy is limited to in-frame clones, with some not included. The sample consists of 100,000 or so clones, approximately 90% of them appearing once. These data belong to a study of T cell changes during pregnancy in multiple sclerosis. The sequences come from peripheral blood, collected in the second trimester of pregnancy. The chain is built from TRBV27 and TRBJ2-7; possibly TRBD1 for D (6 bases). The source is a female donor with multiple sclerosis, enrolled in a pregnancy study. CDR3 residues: CASSLRGQKAPYEQYF. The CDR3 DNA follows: TGTGCCAGCAGTTTACGAGGACAGAAGGCCCCCTACGAGCAGTACTTC.